This entry describes one TCR beta chain. Its antigen is not identified. This may be a read error: a much more frequent sequence differs by one nucleotide. This sample was taken from a study of CD8+CD57+ T cells in acquired aplastic anemia. Study information: Mean DNA quantity obtained from sorted CD4+ and CD8+ cells was approximately 3 ug. Roughly 10.8 million reads were obtained on average for healthy donor CD4+ cells. Findings and limits, study-wide: Both patients and controls carried the same twenty-nine CD8+ CDR3 sequences. Simpson's diversity of CD8+ cells was not significantly different in patients compared with controls.

Germline V gene data show CDR1 as MDHEN and CDR2 as SYDVKM. This CDR3 spans 14 amino acids. Genomic DNA served as template for TCR beta VDJ and CDR3 profiling. One entry per CDR3 protein results from TCRdb running MiXCR on the reads. The sample includes around 170,000 distinct CDR3 sequences, approximately 60% of them seen just once. This clonotype was sampled from a human donor in good health. Sample: sorted CD4+, CD8+, or CD8+CD57+ T cells (not recorded which) from PBMCs. The V call is TRBV28, the J call TRBJ1-1; D is unclear. The CDR3 bases are TGTGCCAGCAGTTTGGGCATGGCGGTCACTGAAGCTCTCTTT. It specifies CASSLGMAVTEALF.